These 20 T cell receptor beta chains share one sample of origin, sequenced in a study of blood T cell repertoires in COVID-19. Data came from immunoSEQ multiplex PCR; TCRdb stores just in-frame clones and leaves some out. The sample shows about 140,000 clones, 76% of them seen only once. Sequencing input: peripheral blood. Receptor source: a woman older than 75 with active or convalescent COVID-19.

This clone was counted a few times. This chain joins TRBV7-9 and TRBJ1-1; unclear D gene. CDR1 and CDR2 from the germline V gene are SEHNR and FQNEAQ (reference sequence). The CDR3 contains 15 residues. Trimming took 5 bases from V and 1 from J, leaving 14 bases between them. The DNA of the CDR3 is TGTGCCAGCAGCCTTCCAGGCCGGGGGAACACTGAAGCTTTCTTT. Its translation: CASSLPGRGNTEAFF.

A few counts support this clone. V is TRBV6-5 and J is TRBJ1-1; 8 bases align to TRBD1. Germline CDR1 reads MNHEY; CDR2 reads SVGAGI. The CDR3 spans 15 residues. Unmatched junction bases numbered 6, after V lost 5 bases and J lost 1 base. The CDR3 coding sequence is TGTGCCAGCAGTCCAACCGGGACAGGGAACACTGAAGCTTTCTTT. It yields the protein CASSPTGTGNTEAFF.

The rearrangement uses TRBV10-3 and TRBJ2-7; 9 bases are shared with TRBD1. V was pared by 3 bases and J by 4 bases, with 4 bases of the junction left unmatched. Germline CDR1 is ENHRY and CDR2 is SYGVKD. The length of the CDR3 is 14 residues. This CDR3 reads CAISDGTGPYEQYF. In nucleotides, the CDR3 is TGTGCCATCAGTGATGGGACAGGGCCTTACGAGCAGTACTTC.

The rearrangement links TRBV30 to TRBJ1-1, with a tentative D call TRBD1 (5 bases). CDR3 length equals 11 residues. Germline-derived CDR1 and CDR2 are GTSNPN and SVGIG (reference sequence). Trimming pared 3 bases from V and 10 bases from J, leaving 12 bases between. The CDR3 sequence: CAWRSGAVAFF. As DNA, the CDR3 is TGTGCCTGGAGAAGTGGGGCGGTAGCTTTCTTT.

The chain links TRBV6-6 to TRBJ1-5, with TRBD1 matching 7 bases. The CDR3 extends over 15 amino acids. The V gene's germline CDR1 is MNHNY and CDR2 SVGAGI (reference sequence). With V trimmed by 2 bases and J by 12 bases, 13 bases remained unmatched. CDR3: CASSYQRDREGFQHF. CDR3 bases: TGTGCCAGCAGTTACCAGCGAGACAGGGAAGGATTCCAGCATTTT.

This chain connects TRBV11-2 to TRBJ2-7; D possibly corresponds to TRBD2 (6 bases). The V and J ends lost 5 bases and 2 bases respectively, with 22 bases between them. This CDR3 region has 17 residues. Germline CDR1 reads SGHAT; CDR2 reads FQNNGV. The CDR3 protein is CASSPWASANFTYEQYF. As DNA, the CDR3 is TGTGCCAGCAGCCCCTGGGCTAGCGCGAACTTTACCTACGAGCAGTACTTC.

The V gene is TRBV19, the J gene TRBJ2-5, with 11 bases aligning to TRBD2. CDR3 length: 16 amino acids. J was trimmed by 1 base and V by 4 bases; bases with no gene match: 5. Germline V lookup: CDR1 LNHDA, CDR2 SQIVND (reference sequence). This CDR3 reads CASSRSSGGPQETQYF. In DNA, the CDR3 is TGTGCCAGTAGTAGATCTAGCGGGGGGCCCCAAGAGACCCAGTACTTC.

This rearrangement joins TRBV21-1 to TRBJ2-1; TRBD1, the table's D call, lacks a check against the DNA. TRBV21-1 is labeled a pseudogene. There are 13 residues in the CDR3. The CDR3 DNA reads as TGTGCCAGCAGCAAAATCAGGGAAAATGAGCAGTTCTTC. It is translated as CASSKIRENEQFF.

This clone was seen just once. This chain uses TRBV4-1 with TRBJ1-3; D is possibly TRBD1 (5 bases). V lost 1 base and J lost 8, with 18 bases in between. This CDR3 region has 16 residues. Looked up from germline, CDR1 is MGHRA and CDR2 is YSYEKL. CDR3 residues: CASSQVTRAGRHTIYF. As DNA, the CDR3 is TGCGCCAGCAGCCAAGTCACCAGGGCAGGCAGGCACACCATATATTTT.

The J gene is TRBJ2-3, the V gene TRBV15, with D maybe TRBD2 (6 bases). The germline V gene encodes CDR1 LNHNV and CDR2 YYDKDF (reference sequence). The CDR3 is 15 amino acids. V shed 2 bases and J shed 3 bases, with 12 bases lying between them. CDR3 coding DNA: TGTGCCACCAGCAGACCGGGACTGGGTACAGATACGCAGTATTTT. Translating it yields CATSRPGLGTDTQYF.

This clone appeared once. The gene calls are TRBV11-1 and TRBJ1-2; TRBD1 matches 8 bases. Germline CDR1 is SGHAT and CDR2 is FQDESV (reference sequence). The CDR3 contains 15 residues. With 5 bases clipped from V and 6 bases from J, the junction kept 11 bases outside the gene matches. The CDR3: CASSRGPDRANGYTF. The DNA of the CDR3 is TGTGCCAGCAGCCGAGGACCGGACAGGGCTAATGGCTACACCTTC.

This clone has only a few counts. CDR3 loop: CASSFLGATNNSPLHF. CDR3 bases: TGTGCCAGCAGTTTTTTAGGGGCAACCAATAATTCACCCCTCCACTTT. V is TRBV28 and J is TRBJ1-6, with D perhaps matching TRBD1 (5 bases). The length of the CDR3 is 16 residues. The germline CDR1 and CDR2 sequences are MDHEN and SYDVKM. Trimming removed 3 bases from V and 5 bases from J, with 14 bases in between.

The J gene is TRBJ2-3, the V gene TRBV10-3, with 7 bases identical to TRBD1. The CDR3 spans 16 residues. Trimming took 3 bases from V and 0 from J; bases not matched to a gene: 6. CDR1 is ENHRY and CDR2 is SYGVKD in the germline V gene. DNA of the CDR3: TGTGCCATCAGTGAAAGGGGACAGACTAGCACAGATACGCAGTATTTT. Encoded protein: CAISERGQTSTDTQYF.

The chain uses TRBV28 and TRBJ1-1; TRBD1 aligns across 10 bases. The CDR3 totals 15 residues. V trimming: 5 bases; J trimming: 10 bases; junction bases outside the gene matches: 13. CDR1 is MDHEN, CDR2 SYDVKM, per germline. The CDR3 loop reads CASSTVGTGASPAFF. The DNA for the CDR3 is TGTGCCAGCAGTACGGTGGGGACAGGGGCTTCTCCAGCTTTCTTT.

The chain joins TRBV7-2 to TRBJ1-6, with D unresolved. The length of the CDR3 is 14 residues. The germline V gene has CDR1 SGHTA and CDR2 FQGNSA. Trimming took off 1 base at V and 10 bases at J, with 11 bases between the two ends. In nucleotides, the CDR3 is TGTGCCAGCAGCTTAGTAGCCAAAACCTCACCCCTCCACTTT. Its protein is CASSLVAKTSPLHF.

CDR3 DNA: TGCGCCAGCAGCTTGGGGGCGATATCCGGGGCCAACGTCCTGACTTTC. It yields the protein CASSLGAISGANVLTF. The gene calls are TRBV5-1 and TRBJ2-6, with D unresolved. Germline CDR1 SGHRS, CDR2 YFSETQ. V gave up 0 bases and J gave up 4 bases, with 11 bases separating them. The CDR3 loop spans 16 amino acids.

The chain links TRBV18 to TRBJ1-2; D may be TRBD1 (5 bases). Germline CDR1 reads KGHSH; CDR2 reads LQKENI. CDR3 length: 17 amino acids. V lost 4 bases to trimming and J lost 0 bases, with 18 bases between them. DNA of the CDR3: TGTGCCAGCTCACGTGAAGGAGACAGAGTAGCTAACTATGGCTACACCTTC. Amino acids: CASSREGDRVANYGYTF.

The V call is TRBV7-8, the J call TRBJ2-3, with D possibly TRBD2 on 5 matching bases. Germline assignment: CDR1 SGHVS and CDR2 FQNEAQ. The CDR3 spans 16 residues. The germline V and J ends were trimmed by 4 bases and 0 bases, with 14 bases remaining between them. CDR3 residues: CASSSEGRKSTDTQYF. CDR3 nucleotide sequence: TGTGCCAGCAGCTCAGAGGGCCGCAAAAGCACAGATACGCAGTATTTT.

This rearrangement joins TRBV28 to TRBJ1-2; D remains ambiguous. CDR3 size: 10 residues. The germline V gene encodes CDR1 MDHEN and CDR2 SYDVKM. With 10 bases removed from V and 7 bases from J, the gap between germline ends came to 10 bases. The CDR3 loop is CATGDRGYTF. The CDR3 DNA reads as TGTGCCACTGGAGATCGTGGCTACACCTTC.

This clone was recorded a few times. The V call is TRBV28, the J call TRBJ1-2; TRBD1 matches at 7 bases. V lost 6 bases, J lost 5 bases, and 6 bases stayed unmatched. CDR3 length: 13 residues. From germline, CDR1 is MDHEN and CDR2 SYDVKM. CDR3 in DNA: TGTGCCAGCAGGACGACAGGGCTTTATGGCTACACCTTC. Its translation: CASRTTGLYGYTF.